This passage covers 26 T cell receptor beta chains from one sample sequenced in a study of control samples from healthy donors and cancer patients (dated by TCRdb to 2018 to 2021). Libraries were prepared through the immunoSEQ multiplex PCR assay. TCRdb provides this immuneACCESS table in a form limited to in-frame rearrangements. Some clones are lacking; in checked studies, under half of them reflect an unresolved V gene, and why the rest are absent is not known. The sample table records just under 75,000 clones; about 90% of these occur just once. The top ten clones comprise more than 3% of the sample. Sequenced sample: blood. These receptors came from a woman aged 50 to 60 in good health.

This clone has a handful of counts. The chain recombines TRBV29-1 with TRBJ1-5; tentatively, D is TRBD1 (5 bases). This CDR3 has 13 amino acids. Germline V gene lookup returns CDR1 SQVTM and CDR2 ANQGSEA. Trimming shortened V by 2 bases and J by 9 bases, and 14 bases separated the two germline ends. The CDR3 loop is CSVELPGLGPQHF. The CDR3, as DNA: TGCAGCGTTGAACTTCCAGGGCTCGGGCCCCAGCATTTT.

Here the CDR3 reads CASSEAHRGPRETQYF. The CDR3 nucleotides read TGTGCCAGCAGTGAAGCTCACAGGGGGCCCCGAGAGACCCAGTACTTC. The V and J genes are TRBV6-1 and TRBJ2-5; 9 nucleotides align to TRBD1. This CDR3 spans 16 amino acids. Germline CDR1 is MNHNS and CDR2 is SASEGT. V shed 0 bases and J 4 bases; nucleotides not matched to a gene: 6.

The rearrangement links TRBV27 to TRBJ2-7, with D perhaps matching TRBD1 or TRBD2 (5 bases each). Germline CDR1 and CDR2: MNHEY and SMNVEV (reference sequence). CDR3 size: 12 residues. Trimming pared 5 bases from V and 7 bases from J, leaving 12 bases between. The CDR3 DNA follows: TGTGCCAGCAGTCCCGGGACCTCAGAGCAGTACTTC. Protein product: CASSPGTSEQYF.

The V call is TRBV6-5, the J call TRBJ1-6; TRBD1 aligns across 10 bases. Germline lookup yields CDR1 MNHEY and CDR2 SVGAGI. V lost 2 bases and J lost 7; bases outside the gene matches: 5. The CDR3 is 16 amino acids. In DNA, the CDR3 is TGTGCCAGCAGTTACCCGGCGACAGGGGGCAATTCACCCCTCCACTTT. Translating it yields CASSYPATGGNSPLHF.

The CDR3 coding sequence is TGTGCCACCAGTGACCCCCTGGGCTCCTACAATGAGCAGTTCTTC. It translates to CATSDPLGSYNEQFF. The genes are TRBV24-1 and TRBJ2-1, with D unclear. V was shortened by 4 bases and J by 0 bases, with 9 bases between the two germline ends. Germline V gene lookup returns CDR1 KGHDR and CDR2 SFDVKD. The CDR3 totals 15 residues.

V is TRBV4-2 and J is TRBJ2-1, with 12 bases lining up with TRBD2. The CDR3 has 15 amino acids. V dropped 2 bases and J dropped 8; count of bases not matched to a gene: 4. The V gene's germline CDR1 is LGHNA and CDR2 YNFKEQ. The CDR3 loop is CASSQLAGGFYEQFF. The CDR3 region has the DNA TGTGCCAGCAGCCAACTAGCGGGAGGGTTCTATGAGCAGTTCTTC.

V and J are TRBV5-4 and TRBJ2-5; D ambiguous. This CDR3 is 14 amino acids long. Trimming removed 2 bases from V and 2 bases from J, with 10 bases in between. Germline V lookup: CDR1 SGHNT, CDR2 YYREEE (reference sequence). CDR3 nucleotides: TGTGCCAGCAGCTTTAAGGCGGTGCAAGAGACCCAGTACTTC. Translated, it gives CASSFKAVQETQYF.

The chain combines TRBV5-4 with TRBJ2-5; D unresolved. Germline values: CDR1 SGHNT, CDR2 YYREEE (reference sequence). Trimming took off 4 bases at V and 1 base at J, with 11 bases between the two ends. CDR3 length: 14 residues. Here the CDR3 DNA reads TGTGCCAGCAGCGAAGTTGGGGTCCAAGAGACCCAGTACTTC. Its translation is CASSEVGVQETQYF.

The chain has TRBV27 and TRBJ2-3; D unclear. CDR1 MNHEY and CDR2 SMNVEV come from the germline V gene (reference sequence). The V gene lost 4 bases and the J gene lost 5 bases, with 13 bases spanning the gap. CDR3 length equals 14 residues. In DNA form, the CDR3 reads TGTGCCAGCAGTTCTGGGATCTCTGGAGATACGCAGTATTTT. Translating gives CASSSGISGDTQYF.

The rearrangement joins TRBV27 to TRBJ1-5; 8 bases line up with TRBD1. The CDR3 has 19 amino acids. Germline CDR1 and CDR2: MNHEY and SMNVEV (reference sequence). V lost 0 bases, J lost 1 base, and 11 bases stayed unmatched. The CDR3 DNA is TGTGCCAGCAGTTTATCTTCGGGTGGCAGGGGGCCGAGCAATCAGCCCCAGCATTTT. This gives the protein CASSLSSGGRGPSNQPQHF.

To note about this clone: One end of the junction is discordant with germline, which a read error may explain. This CDR3 is CASRLGDNEQFF. The CDR3, as DNA: TGTGCCAGCAGGTTAGGAGACAATGAGCAGTTCTTC. The chain joins TRBV12-3 or TRBV12-4 to TRBJ2-1; unclear D gene. The CDR3 is 12 residues long.

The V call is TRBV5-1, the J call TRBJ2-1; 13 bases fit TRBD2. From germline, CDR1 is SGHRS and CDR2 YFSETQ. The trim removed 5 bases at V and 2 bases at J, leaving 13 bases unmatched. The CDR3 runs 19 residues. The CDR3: CASSESQLAGGPPYNEQFF. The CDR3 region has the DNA TGCGCCAGCAGTGAATCCCAACTAGCGGGAGGGCCCCCCTACAATGAGCAGTTCTTC. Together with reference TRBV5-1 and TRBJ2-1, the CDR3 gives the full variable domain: KAGVTQTPRYLIKTRGQQVTLSCSPISGHRSVSWYQQTPGQGLQFLFEYFSETQRNKGNFPGRFSGRQFSNSRSEMNVSTLELGDSALYLCASSESQLAGGPPYNEQFFGPGTRLTVL.

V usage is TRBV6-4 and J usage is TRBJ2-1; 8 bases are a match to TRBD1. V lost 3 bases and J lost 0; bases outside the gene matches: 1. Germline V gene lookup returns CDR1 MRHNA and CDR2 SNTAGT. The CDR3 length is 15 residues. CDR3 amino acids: CASSETGGSYNEQFF. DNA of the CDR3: TGTGCCAGCAGTGAAACAGGGGGCTCCTACAATGAGCAGTTCTTC.

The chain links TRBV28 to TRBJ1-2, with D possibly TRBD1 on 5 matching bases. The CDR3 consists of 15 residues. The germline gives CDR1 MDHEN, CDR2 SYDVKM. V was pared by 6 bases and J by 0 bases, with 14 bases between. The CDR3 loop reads CASSPPWGTNYGYTF. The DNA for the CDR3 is TGTGCCAGCAGCCCCCCTTGGGGGACTAACTATGGCTACACCTTC.

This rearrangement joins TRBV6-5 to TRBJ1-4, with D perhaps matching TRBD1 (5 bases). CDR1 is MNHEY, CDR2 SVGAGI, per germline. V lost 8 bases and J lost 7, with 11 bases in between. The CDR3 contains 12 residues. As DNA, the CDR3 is TGTGCCAGCGGGGCCTGGGGTGAAAAACTGTTTTTT. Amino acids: CASGAWGEKLFF.

The CDR3 reads CAWGSGTGAYEQYF. CDR3 DNA: TGTGCCTGGGGCTCCGGGACAGGGGCCTACGAGCAGTACTTC. This chain links TRBV30 with TRBJ2-7, with 10 bases fitting TRBD1. V lost 5 bases and J lost 2; bases outside the gene matches: 6. CDR3 length: 14 amino acids. Germline CDR1 is GTSNPN and CDR2 is SVGIG (reference sequence).

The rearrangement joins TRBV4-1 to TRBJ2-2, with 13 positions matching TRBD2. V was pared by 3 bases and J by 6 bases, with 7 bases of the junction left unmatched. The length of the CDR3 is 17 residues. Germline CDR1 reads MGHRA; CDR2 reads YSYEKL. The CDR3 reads CASSHGLAGVPAGELFF. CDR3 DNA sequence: TGCGCCAGCAGCCACGGACTAGCGGGAGTTCCTGCCGGGGAGCTGTTTTTT.

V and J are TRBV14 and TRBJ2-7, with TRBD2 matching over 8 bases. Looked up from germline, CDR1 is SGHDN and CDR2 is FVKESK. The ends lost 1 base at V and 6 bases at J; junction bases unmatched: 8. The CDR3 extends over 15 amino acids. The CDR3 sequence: CASSQVVGRGVEQYF. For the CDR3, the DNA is TGTGCCAGCAGCCAAGTAGTTGGGCGGGGGGTCGAGCAGTACTTC.

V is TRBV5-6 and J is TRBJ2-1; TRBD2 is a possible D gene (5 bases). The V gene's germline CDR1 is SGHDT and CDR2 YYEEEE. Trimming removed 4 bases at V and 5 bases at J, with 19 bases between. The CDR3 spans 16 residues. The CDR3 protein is CASSPPRAPFDNEQFF. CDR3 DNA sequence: TGTGCCAGCAGCCCCCCGAGGGCCCCCTTCGACAATGAGCAGTTCTTC.

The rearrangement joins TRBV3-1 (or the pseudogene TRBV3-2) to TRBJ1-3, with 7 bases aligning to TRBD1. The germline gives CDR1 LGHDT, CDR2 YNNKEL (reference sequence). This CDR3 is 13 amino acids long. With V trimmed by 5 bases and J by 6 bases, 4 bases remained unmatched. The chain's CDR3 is CASSSGQINTIYF. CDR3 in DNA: TGTGCCAGCAGCTCGGGACAGATAAACACCATATATTTT.

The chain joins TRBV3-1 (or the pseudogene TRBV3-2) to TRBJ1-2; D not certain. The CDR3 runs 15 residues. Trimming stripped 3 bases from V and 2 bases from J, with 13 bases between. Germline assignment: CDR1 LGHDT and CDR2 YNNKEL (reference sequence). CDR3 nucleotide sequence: TGTGCCAGCAGCCACTCGGCAGGATTCAACTATGGCTACACCTTC. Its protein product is CASSHSAGFNYGYTF.

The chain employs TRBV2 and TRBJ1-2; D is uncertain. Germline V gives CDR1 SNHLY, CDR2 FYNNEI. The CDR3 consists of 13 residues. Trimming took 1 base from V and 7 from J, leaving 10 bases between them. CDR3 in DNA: TGTGCCAGCAGTGAAGTGGGTTCTGCTGGCTACACCTTC. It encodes CASSEVGSAGYTF.

The CDR3 loop is CASSAPGTTYVEQYF. The CDR3 DNA reads as TGCGCCAGCAGCGCACCCGGGACAACCTACGTAGAGCAGTACTTC. The chain employs TRBV4-1 and TRBJ2-7, with D possibly matching TRBD1 (6 bases). Trimming took 5 bases from V and 7 from J, leaving 21 bases between them. Per the germline V gene, CDR1 is MGHRA and CDR2 is YSYEKL. CDR3 length: 15 residues.

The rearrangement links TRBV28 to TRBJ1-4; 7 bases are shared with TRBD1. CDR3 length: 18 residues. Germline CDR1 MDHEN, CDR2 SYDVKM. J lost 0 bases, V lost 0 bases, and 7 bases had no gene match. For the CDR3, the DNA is TGTGCCAGCAGTTTATGGGCAGGGGGGATTGCAACTAATGAAAAACTGTTTTTT. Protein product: CASSLWAGGIATNEKLFF.

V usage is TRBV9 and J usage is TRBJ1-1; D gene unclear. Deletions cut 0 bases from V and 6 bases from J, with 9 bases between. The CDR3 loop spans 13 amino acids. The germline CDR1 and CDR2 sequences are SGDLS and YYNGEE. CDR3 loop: CASSVAYRSEAFF. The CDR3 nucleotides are TGTGCCAGCAGCGTAGCCTATCGGTCTGAAGCTTTCTTT.

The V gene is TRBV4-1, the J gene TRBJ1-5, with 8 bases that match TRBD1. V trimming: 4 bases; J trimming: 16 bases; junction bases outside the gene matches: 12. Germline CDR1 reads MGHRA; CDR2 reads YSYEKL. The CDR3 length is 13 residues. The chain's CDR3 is CASSRSGTGPFHF. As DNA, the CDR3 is TGCGCCAGCAGCCGGTCCGGGACAGGCCCCTTCCATTTT.